This is a list of T cell receptor beta chains from one sample in a study of T cells in Graves' hyperthyroidism and ophthalmopathy. A single record per CDR3 protein comes from TCRdb applying MiXCR to the multiplex PCR reads. Of fewer than 600,000 distinct CDR3 sequences in the sample, 12% to 15% were seen once. The sequenced sample consisted of blood. The receptors here all came from a woman in her thirties or forties with Graves' hyperthyroidism. CDR3s include the opening cysteine and the closing phenylalanine or tryptophan. The order of the fields is D gene, J gene, V gene, clone size, CDR3 DNA, CDR3 protein. A D gene is named only where the DNA matches it firmly. Size is stated for part of the rows, as once, few or many counts, or as a class when the clone is expanded.

D gene: .; J gene: TRBJ1-4; V gene: TRBV7-2; clone size: many; CDR3 DNA: TGTGCCAGCAGCTTAGGGGGGGGTCGAGAAAAACTGTTTTTT; CDR3 protein: CASSLGGGREKLFF
D gene: TRBD2; J gene: TRBJ2-2; V gene: TRBV6-1; clone size: many; CDR3 DNA: TGTGCCAGCAGCCAAGGACTAGCGGGAGATAAGACCGGGGAGCTGTTTTTT; CDR3 protein: CASSQGLAGDKTGELFF
D gene: TRBD2; J gene: TRBJ2-7; V gene: TRBV28; clone size: many; CDR3 DNA: TGTGCCAGCACCCCGGGACTAGCGGGGTCCCGCGAGCAGTACTTC; CDR3 protein: CASTPGLAGSREQYF
D gene: TRBD2; J gene: TRBJ2-7; V gene: TRBV18; clone size: few; CDR3 DNA: TGTGCCAGCTCACCACCAGCGGGAGGTAGCTACGAGCAGTACTTC; CDR3 protein: CASSPPAGGSYEQYF
D gene: TRBD1; J gene: TRBJ1-5; V gene: TRBV24-1; clone size: .; CDR3 DNA: TGTGCCACCAGTGATACAACCGGGACAGGGTCTCAGCCCCAGCATTTT; CDR3 protein: CATSDTTGTGSQPQHF
D gene: .; J gene: TRBJ2-2; V gene: TRBV30; clone size: many; CDR3 DNA: TGTGCCTGGAGTGTATCGGGGGCCGGGGAGCTGTTTTTT; CDR3 protein: CAWSVSGAGELFF
D gene: TRBD1; J gene: TRBJ1-5; V gene: TRBV11-1; clone size: .; CDR3 DNA: TGTGCCAGCAGCAACAGGGGGCAGGGGAATCAGCCCCAGCATTTT; CDR3 protein: CASSNRGQGNQPQHF
D gene: .; J gene: TRBJ1-2; V gene: TRBV6-1; clone size: .; CDR3 DNA: TGTGCCAGCACCGTGACCGCTAACTATGGCTACACCTTC; CDR3 protein: CASTVTANYGYTF
D gene: TRBD1; J gene: TRBJ1-2; V gene: TRBV28; clone size: many; CDR3 DNA: TGTGCCAGCAGTCCCCCTGGCGGGGGACAGGGGAACTATGGCTACACCTTC; CDR3 protein: CASSPPGGGQGNYGYTF
D gene: TRBD2; J gene: TRBJ2-3; V gene: TRBV7-2; clone size: many; CDR3 DNA: TGTGCCAGCAGCCCGGGGACTAGCGGGAGGGCCATCACAGATACGCAGTATTTT; CDR3 protein: CASSPGTSGRAITDTQYF
D gene: .; J gene: TRBJ1-1; V gene: TRBV6-6; clone size: many; CDR3 DNA: TGTGCCAGCAGTTACCCTCCTGGGACCGGGTATACTGAAGCTTTCTTT; CDR3 protein: CASSYPPGTGYTEAFF
D gene: .; J gene: TRBJ2-2; V gene: TRBV12-3/TRBV12-4; clone size: .; CDR3 DNA: TGTGCCAGCAGTTCGACTTACACCGGGGAGCTGCTTTTT; CDR3 protein: CASSSTYTGELLF
D gene: .; J gene: TRBJ1-1; V gene: TRBV5-1; clone size: many; CDR3 DNA: TGCGCCAGCAGATTGATGGAAAACACTGAAGCTTTCTTT; CDR3 protein: CASRLMENTEAFF
D gene: .; J gene: TRBJ1-5; V gene: TRBV2; clone size: many; CDR3 DNA: TGTGCCAGCAGCCAGGGATACAATCAGCCCCAGCATTTT; CDR3 protein: CASSQGYNQPQHF
D gene: TRBD1; J gene: TRBJ2-7; V gene: TRBV29-1; clone size: many; CDR3 DNA: TGCAGCGTGATGGGCTCCGGGACAGGGGTTACCGAGCAGTACTTC; CDR3 protein: CSVMGSGTGVTEQYF
D gene: .; J gene: TRBJ1-6; V gene: TRBV27; clone size: many; CDR3 DNA: TGTGCCAGCAAGGAGGGAGGCTCCTATAATTCACCCCTCCACTTT; CDR3 protein: CASKEGGSYNSPLHF
D gene: TRBD1; J gene: TRBJ1-5; V gene: TRBV2; clone size: .; CDR3 DNA: TGTGCCAGCAGTAACGACAGGGTTAGCAATCAGCCCCAGCATTTT; CDR3 protein: CASSNDRVSNQPQHF
D gene: .; J gene: TRBJ2-3; V gene: TRBV18; clone size: .; CDR3 DNA: TGTGCCAGCTCACCCGTGCTCTCAGCGGGAGATACGCAGTATTTT; CDR3 protein: CASSPVLSAGDTQYF
D gene: TRBD2; J gene: TRBJ2-1; V gene: TRBV19; clone size: .; CDR3 DNA: TGTGCCAGTAGTGCCGGACTAGCGGGAGTTGAGCAGTTCTTC; CDR3 protein: CASSAGLAGVEQFF
D gene: .; J gene: TRBJ2-3; V gene: TRBV27; clone size: .; CDR3 DNA: TGTGCCAGCAGTTTATGGACCCCCACAGATACGCAGTATTTT; CDR3 protein: CASSLWTPTDTQYF
D gene: .; J gene: TRBJ2-7; V gene: TRBV20-1; clone size: many; CDR3 DNA: TGCAGTGCACCAAGGTGGAGGGAATCCTACGAGCAGTACTTC; CDR3 protein: CSAPRWRESYEQYF
D gene: TRBD2; J gene: TRBJ2-7; V gene: TRBV6-1; clone size: .; CDR3 DNA: TGTGCCAGCAGTCCCCAAGCGGGAGCTATGGCCTACGAGCAGTACTTC; CDR3 protein: CASSPQAGAMAYEQYF
D gene: .; J gene: TRBJ2-7; V gene: TRBV7-2; clone size: many; CDR3 DNA: TGTGCCAGCAGCTTAGTCGGAGGGGCCTCCTACGAGCAGTACTTC; CDR3 protein: CASSLVGGASYEQYF
D gene: .; J gene: TRBJ2-1; V gene: TRBV18; clone size: .; CDR3 DNA: TGTGCCAGCTCCCTCGGACGGGGGGCGAGTAATGAGCAGTTCTTC; CDR3 protein: CASSLGRGASNEQFF
D gene: .; J gene: TRBJ2-2; V gene: TRBV28; clone size: few; CDR3 DNA: TGTGCCACTCTAGGGACGGGCACCGGGGAGCTGTTTTTT; CDR3 protein: CATLGTGTGELFF
D gene: .; J gene: TRBJ2-7; V gene: TRBV11-3; clone size: few; CDR3 DNA: TGTGCCAGCAGCTTATGGGGGCGTGAGCCCTACGAGCAGTACTTC; CDR3 protein: CASSLWGREPYEQYF
D gene: TRBD1; J gene: TRBJ2-2; V gene: TRBV5-5; clone size: .; CDR3 DNA: TGCGCCAGCAGCTTGGGGGCCCAGGGGGCTTACACCGGGGAGCTGTTTTTT; CDR3 protein: CASSLGAQGAYTGELFF
D gene: .; J gene: TRBJ2-1; V gene: TRBV5-4; clone size: many; CDR3 DNA: TGTGCCAGCAGCTTGGACGGTCGAAGGTTCGATGAGCAGTTCTTC; CDR3 protein: CASSLDGRRFDEQFF
D gene: .; J gene: TRBJ2-6; V gene: TRBV20-1; clone size: .; CDR3 DNA: TGCAGTGTTCCGAGGGACTCTGGGGCCAACGTCCTGACTTTC; CDR3 protein: CSVPRDSGANVLTF
D gene: .; J gene: TRBJ2-3; V gene: TRBV7-8; clone size: many; CDR3 DNA: TGCGCCAGCAGCTTGGGGGCTACAGATACGCAGTATTTT; CDR3 protein: CASSLGATDTQYF
D gene: TRBD2; J gene: TRBJ2-1; V gene: TRBV19; clone size: .; CDR3 DNA: TGTGCCAGTAAGCGGGAGGGGTCCTCCTACAATGAGCAGTTCTTC; CDR3 protein: CASKREGSSYNEQFF
D gene: TRBD1; J gene: TRBJ1-2; V gene: TRBV27; clone size: .; CDR3 DNA: TGTGCCAGCAGTACCACCGGGACAGGGGAGGGCTACACCTTC; CDR3 protein: CASSTTGTGEGYTF
D gene: .; J gene: TRBJ2-3; V gene: TRBV3-1; clone size: many; CDR3 DNA: TGTGCCAGCAGCTTTAAACGTCGGGGAGATGGGGCAGATACGCAGTATTTT; CDR3 protein: CASSFKRRGDGADTQYF
D gene: .; J gene: TRBJ1-3; V gene: TRBV18; clone size: few; CDR3 DNA: TGTGCCAGCTCACCACCGGCCAGGGCCCCTGGAAACACCATATATTTT; CDR3 protein: CASSPPARAPGNTIYF
D gene: .; J gene: TRBJ2-5; V gene: TRBV4-2; clone size: few; CDR3 DNA: TGTGCCAGCAGCCAAGAAGGTAGTGACAGACAAGAGACCCAGTACTTC; CDR3 protein: CASSQEGSDRQETQYF
D gene: TRBD1; J gene: TRBJ2-7; V gene: TRBV18; clone size: many; CDR3 DNA: TGTGCCAGCTCACCTCGGACAGGGGGGTACGAGCAGTACTTC; CDR3 protein: CASSPRTGGYEQYF
D gene: .; J gene: TRBJ2-7; V gene: TRBV5-1; clone size: few; CDR3 DNA: TGCGCCAGCAGCTTGGCCTCGGGGCTACCCTACGAGCAGTACTTC; CDR3 protein: CASSLASGLPYEQYF
D gene: .; J gene: TRBJ2-3; V gene: TRBV29-1; clone size: few; CDR3 DNA: TGCAGCCTAGGGGGAGATACAGATACGCAGTATTTT; CDR3 protein: CSLGGDTDTQYF
D gene: .; J gene: TRBJ2-3; V gene: TRBV10-3; clone size: few; CDR3 DNA: TGTGCCATCAGTGGTCGGAGAGGGGAAGTCACAGATACGCAGTATTTT; CDR3 protein: CAISGRRGEVTDTQYF
D gene: .; J gene: TRBJ2-4; V gene: TRBV11-2; clone size: many; CDR3 DNA: TGTGCCAGCAGCTTAGCATCCCAGACCAAAAACATTCAGTACTTC; CDR3 protein: CASSLASQTKNIQYF
D gene: TRBD2; J gene: TRBJ2-1; V gene: TRBV11-2; clone size: many; CDR3 DNA: TGTGCCAGCAGCCCGGGACTAGCGGGAGTCTTAGGGCAGTTCTTC; CDR3 protein: CASSPGLAGVLGQFF
D gene: .; J gene: TRBJ2-7; V gene: TRBV28; clone size: many; CDR3 DNA: TGTGCCAGCAGTCCGCCCTGGGGAGGCGAGCAGTACTTC; CDR3 protein: CASSPPWGGEQYF
D gene: TRBD1; J gene: TRBJ2-7; V gene: TRBV20-1; clone size: few; CDR3 DNA: TGCAGTGCTAGCGGGACAGCCATCTCCTTCGAGCAGTACTTC; CDR3 protein: CSASGTAISFEQYF
D gene: .; J gene: TRBJ1-3; V gene: TRBV5-1; clone size: few; CDR3 DNA: TGCGCCAGCAGCTTGGAGAGGGGGAGCTCTGGAAACACCATATATTTT; CDR3 protein: CASSLERGSSGNTIYF
D gene: .; J gene: TRBJ2-1; V gene: TRBV28; clone size: many; CDR3 DNA: TGTGCCAGCAGTCCCGCCCAGGGGCAGGGGTGGGTCAATGAGCAGTTCTTC; CDR3 protein: CASSPAQGQGWVNEQFF
D gene: .; J gene: TRBJ2-3; V gene: TRBV2; clone size: many; CDR3 DNA: TGTGCCAGCAGTGAAGCTCAGAAGGTAGTGGAAGCGGAATATAGCACAGATACGCAGTATTTT; CDR3 protein: CASSEAQKVVEAEYSTDTQYF
D gene: .; J gene: TRBJ1-5; V gene: TRBV6-1; clone size: many; CDR3 DNA: TGTGCCAGCAGGACTCATGGGGGATCCCATCAGCCCCAGCATTTT; CDR3 protein: CASRTHGGSHQPQHF
D gene: TRBD1; J gene: TRBJ1-5; V gene: TRBV19; clone size: .; CDR3 DNA: TGTGCCAGTAGTACGGGACAGGGATACAATCAGCCCCAGCATTTT; CDR3 protein: CASSTGQGYNQPQHF
D gene: .; J gene: TRBJ2-5; V gene: TRBV7-9; clone size: many; CDR3 DNA: TGTGCCAGCAGCTTAGCTGTGACAGGTCAAGAGACCCAGTACTTC; CDR3 protein: CASSLAVTGQETQYF
D gene: TRBD2; J gene: TRBJ2-7; V gene: TRBV28; clone size: many; CDR3 DNA: TGTGCCAGCAGTTTGGCTAGCGGGAGTCTAACCTACGAGCAGTACTTC; CDR3 protein: CASSLASGSLTYEQYF
D gene: TRBD1; J gene: TRBJ2-7; V gene: TRBV5-5; clone size: .; CDR3 DNA: TGTGCCAGCAGCTTCCCTGGACAGGCGTCCGAGCAGTACTTC; CDR3 protein: CASSFPGQASEQYF
D gene: .; J gene: TRBJ2-3; V gene: TRBV2; clone size: many; CDR3 DNA: TGTGCCAGCAGTTTGACGGACATAAGCACAGATACGCAGTATTTT; CDR3 protein: CASSLTDISTDTQYF
D gene: .; J gene: TRBJ2-1; V gene: TRBV2; clone size: many; CDR3 DNA: TGTGCCAGCAGTGGGGTCGGGACACGCTACAATGAGCAGTTCTTC; CDR3 protein: CASSGVGTRYNEQFF
D gene: .; J gene: TRBJ2-4; V gene: TRBV24-1; clone size: many; CDR3 DNA: TGTGCCACCAGTGACCCCGGGACTGGCGACAAAAACATTCAGTACTTC; CDR3 protein: CATSDPGTGDKNIQYF
D gene: TRBD2; J gene: TRBJ2-3; V gene: TRBV20-1; clone size: many; CDR3 DNA: TGCAGTGCTATGTCCCGGACTAGCGGGGTCACAGATACGCAGTATTTT; CDR3 protein: CSAMSRTSGVTDTQYF
D gene: .; J gene: TRBJ1-2; V gene: TRBV28; clone size: many; CDR3 DNA: TGTGCCAGCAGTCTCGGGACTGACGCTGGCTACACCTTC; CDR3 protein: CASSLGTDAGYTF
D gene: TRBD2; J gene: TRBJ2-3; V gene: TRBV13; clone size: many; CDR3 DNA: TGTGCCAGCAGCTTAGGAGCCGGGACAGGAGGACTAGCGGCCTCCCTCTATACGCAGTATTTT; CDR3 protein: CASSLGAGTGGLAASLYTQYF